The 30 T cell receptor beta chains presented below share a single source sample, sequenced in a study of immune heterogeneity within non-small cell lung tumors. In a multiplex PCR, 32 V and 13 J primers amplified TCR beta CDR3. TCRdb analysed the multiplex PCR reads with MiXCR anew, one entry per CDR3 protein. The sample includes 9,500 to 12,000 distinct CDR3 sequences, approximately 21% of them seen just once. Bulk tumor genomic DNA, roughly 540 ng per sample, was the template. Several spatially distant biopsies were obtained per primary tumor intraoperatively. Curative surgery was undertaken by patients, who had untreated, newly diagnosed non-small cell lung cancer. Sequenced material: lung tumor tissue. Every receptor here comes from a man aged 60 to 75 with non-small cell lung cancer.

Points on this clonotype: This may come from a read error, since a much larger clone is one base off. V is TRBV28 and J is TRBJ1-2; TRBD1 aligns across 9 bases. The CDR3 spans 15 residues. Losses at the gene ends were 6 bases for V and 5 bases for J; bases not matched to a gene: 10. Germline V gives CDR1 MDHEN, CDR2 SYDVKM. CDR3 protein: CASRFEGQGRYGYTF. The CDR3, as DNA: TGTGCCAGCAGGTTCGAGGGACAGGGCAGGTATGGCTACACCTTC.

This clonotype rates as medium-sized. This chain joins TRBV30 and TRBJ1-1; 9 nucleotides agree with TRBD1. Germline CDR1 GTSNPN, CDR2 SVGIG (reference sequence). The V and J ends lost 2 bases and 4 bases, in that order; junction bases with no gene match: 8. This CDR3 has 15 residues. For the CDR3, the DNA is TGTGCCTGGAGTTTCCGGGACAGGGAGGGCACTGAAGCTTTCTTT. It yields the protein CAWSFRDREGTEAFF. The complete variable domain, with remaining parts taken from reference TRBV30 and TRBJ1-1, reads SQTIHQWPATLVQPVGSPLSLECTVEGTSNPNLYWYRQAAGRGLQLLFYSVGIGQISSEVPQNLSASRPQDRQFILSSKKLLLSDSGFYLCAWSFRDREGTEAFFGQGTRLTVV.

The chain combines TRBV5-1 with TRBJ1-1; D is possibly TRBD1 (6 bases). Per the germline V gene, CDR1 is SGHRS and CDR2 is YFSETQ. This CDR3 contains 14 residues. V was trimmed by 0 bases and J by 6 bases, leaving 12 bases between them. CDR3 residues: CASSLETGYSEAFF. CDR3 nucleotide sequence: TGCGCCAGCAGCTTGGAAACAGGGTATTCTGAAGCTTTCTTT.

Of note for this clonotype: This may be a read error: a much more frequent sequence differs by one nucleotide. V usage is TRBV11-2 and J usage is TRBJ1-2; D is possibly TRBD1 (6 bases). The germline CDR1 and CDR2 sequences are SGHAT and FQNNGV. The CDR3 covers 14 residues. Trimming stripped 5 bases from V and 0 bases from J, with 10 bases between. The CDR3, as DNA: TGTGCCAGCAGCCTAGGACAGTCTAACTATGGCTACACCTTC. Translation gives CASSLGQSNYGYTF.

Sample share makes this clonotype medium-sized. This chain uses TRBV6-7 with TRBJ1-3; D might be TRBD1 (5 bases). TRBV6-7 counts as an open reading frame of uncertain function. V was clipped by 6 bases and J by 4 bases, with 7 bases between them. The CDR3 is 12 amino acids. CDR3 nucleotides: TGTGCCAGCAGACACAGGGGAAACACCATATATTTT. Amino acid sequence: CASRHRGNTIYF.

Turning to this clonotype: A much larger clone lies a single base off, so this may be a read error. The chain carries TRBV5-1 and TRBJ2-7, with TRBD2 as a possible D gene (5 bases). Deletions cut 0 bases from V and 6 bases from J, with 28 bases between. Germline assignment: CDR1 SGHRS and CDR2 YFSETQ. The CDR3 sequence is 19 residues long. The CDR3 loop reads CASSLDPSPIGNPLPEQYF. As DNA, the CDR3 is TGCGCCAGCAGCTTGGACCCATCTCCTATCGGGAACCCCCTCCCCGAGCAGTACTTC.

The chain has TRBV10-3 and TRBJ2-2, with no clear D. This CDR3 spans 17 amino acids. Germline V lookup: CDR1 ENHRY, CDR2 SYGVKD. Trimming stripped 6 bases from V and 0 bases from J, with 17 bases between. The CDR3, as DNA: TGTGCCATCAGCCACTATGACTCTTGGGCGAACACCGGGGAGCTGTTTTTT. Translated: CAISHYDSWANTGELFF.

By proportion, this clonotype is medium-sized. The chain uses TRBV5-1 and TRBJ2-3; a weak D match, TRBD2 (6 bases). The CDR3 totals 16 residues. V was clipped by 0 bases and J by 2 bases, with 13 bases between them. CDR1 SGHRS and CDR2 YFSETQ come from the germline V gene. The CDR3 spells CASSLGLAFTTDTQYF. CDR3 DNA: TGCGCCAGCAGCTTGGGGCTAGCGTTCACCACAGATACGCAGTATTTT. Looking up the rest from reference TRBV5-1 and TRBJ2-3 gives the full variable domain: KAGVTQTPRYLIKTRGQQVTLSCSPISGHRSVSWYQQTPGQGLQFLFEYFSETQRNKGNFPGRFSGRQFSNSRSEMNVSTLELGDSALYLCASSLGLAFTTDTQYFGPGTRLTVL.

This clonotype counts as medium-sized (0.01 to 0.1%). The chain has TRBV14 and TRBJ1-2, with D perhaps matching TRBD1 (6 bases). The length of the CDR3 is 14 residues. Trimming shortened V by 1 base and J by 8 bases, and 14 bases separated the two germline ends. The germline CDR1 and CDR2 sequences are SGHDN and FVKESK. CDR3 amino acids: CASSQVRGRGGYTF. In DNA, the CDR3 is TGTGCCAGCAGCCAAGTGCGGGGGCGCGGAGGCTACACCTTC.

J is TRBJ1-2 and V is TRBV5-1, with 7 bases aligning to TRBD1. Germline V lookup: CDR1 SGHRS, CDR2 YFSETQ. V lost 4 bases to trimming and J lost 2 bases; unmatched junction nucleotides: 2. The CDR3 is 13 amino acids. CDR3 nucleotides: TGCGCCAGCAGCGAGGGGGCGAACTATGGCTACACCTTC. This encodes CASSEGANYGYTF.

This clonotype was found a few times. The rearrangement uses TRBV30 and TRBJ1-3; no definite D call. The CDR3 has 12 amino acids. Deletions cut 7 bases from V and 4 bases from J, with 11 bases between. Germline CDR1 and CDR2: GTSNPN and SVGIG (reference sequence). The chain's CDR3 is CASMKFGNTIYF. The CDR3, as DNA: TGTGCCTCGATGAAATTCGGAAACACCATATATTTT.

This clonotype was seen a handful of times. The CDR3 does not end in the conserved phenylalanine or tryptophan, so this is likely a read error. It is unclear where the CDR3 begins or ends on the DNA, so no DNA is shown, and the CDR3 is as TCRdb lists it. The chain links TRBV20-1 to TRBJ2-3; no DNA check was done on the table's D call, TRBD2. The germline gives CDR1 DFQATT, CDR2 SNEGSKA (reference sequence). A total of 15 residues make up the CDR3, ends included. This chain's CDR3 is CSARGGGRARQYFGP.

On this clonotype itself: A much larger clone sits a single nucleotide away, making a read error possible. No conserved phenylalanine or tryptophan is present at the end of the CDR3, so a read error is the likely explanation. The CDR3 nucleotides read TGTGCCAGCAGCCTGACCTACGAGCAGTACTTA. Its translation is CASSLTYEQYL. The gene calls are TRBV11-2 and TRBJ2-7; D remains ambiguous. There are 11 residues in the CDR3. V was cut by 5 bases and J by 2 bases, with 4 bases left in between. Germline CDR1 and CDR2: SGHAT and FQNNGV.

The rearrangement joins TRBV10-2 to TRBJ1-1; maybe TRBD1 (5 bases). The CDR3 is 12 amino acids. Trimming cost V 6 bases and J 4 bases, with 9 bases left between them. Germline lookup yields CDR1 WSHSY and CDR2 SAAADI. CDR3 sequence: CASRSGGTEAFF. In DNA form, the CDR3 reads TGCGCCAGCAGGAGTGGGGGCACTGAAGCTTTCTTT.

A note on this clonotype: Possible read error: a much larger clone is one base away. V usage is TRBV6-7 and J usage is TRBJ1-3, with 7 bases identical to TRBD1. TRBV6-7 is known as an ORF, though its function is uncertain. This CDR3 comprises 12 residues. CDR3: CASRHRGNTMYF. The CDR3, as DNA: TGTGCCAGCAGACACAGGGGAAACACCATGTATTTT.

This clonotype is labeled medium-sized (0.01 to 0.1%). V gene TRBV12-3 or TRBV12-4 combines with J gene TRBJ2-7, with TRBD2 matching 7 bases. This CDR3 comprises 13 residues. The ends lost 5 bases at V and 7 bases at J; junction bases unmatched: 8. Here the CDR3 DNA reads TGTGCCAGCAGTCCTGTGGCTAGCGGAGAGCAGTACTTC. Translation: CASSPVASGEQYF.

This chain links TRBV20-1 with TRBJ2-7, with D perhaps TRBD1 or TRBD2 (5 bases each). Germline values: CDR1 DFQATT, CDR2 SNEGSKA (reference sequence). V was trimmed by 5 bases and J by 0 bases, leaving 14 bases between them. The CDR3 has 14 residues. CDR3 protein: CSAPDGTGSYEQYF. As DNA, the CDR3 is TGCAGTGCTCCCGACGGGACCGGCTCCTACGAGCAGTACTTC.

This clonotype has a single count. This may come from a read error, since a much larger clone is one base off. The chain joins TRBV2 to TRBJ1-4; maybe TRBD1 (5 bases). The ends were cut back, 8 bases at V and 0 bases at J, with 10 bases in the middle. Per the germline V gene, CDR1 is SNHLY and CDR2 is FYNNEI. CDR3 length equals 14 residues. CDR3 region: CASGTDTTNEKLFF. The DNA for the CDR3 is TGTGCCAGCGGGACTGATACAACTAATGAAAAACTGTTTTTT. The full variable domain, its missing parts supplied by reference TRBV2 and TRBJ1-4, is EPEVTQTPSHQVTQMGQEVILRCVPISNHLYFYWYRQILGQKVEFLVSFYNNEISEKSEIFDDQFSVERPDGSNFTLKIRSTKLEDSAMYFCASGTDTTNEKLFFGSGTQLSVL.

By its share, this clonotype is medium-sized (0.01 to 0.1%). The V gene is TRBV28, the J gene TRBJ1-2, with D uncertain. In germline, CDR1 is MDHEN, CDR2 SYDVKM. V lost 6 bases to trimming and J lost 5 bases, with 13 bases between them. The CDR3 runs to 13 residues. CDR3 sequence: CASSPTQGYGYTF. The CDR3 nucleotides read TGTGCCAGCAGCCCGACACAAGGGTATGGCTACACCTTC.

This clonotype occurred a few times. V and J are TRBV5-1 and TRBJ2-1; possibly TRBD1 or TRBD2 for D (5 bases each). CDR3 length: 16 amino acids. Trimming pared 1 base from V and 4 bases from J, leaving 15 bases between. Germline V gene lookup returns CDR1 SGHRS and CDR2 YFSETQ. The CDR3 DNA is TGCGCCAGCAGCTTGACCGGGACGAACTCTTACAATGAGCAGTTCTTC. Translated: CASSLTGTNSYNEQFF.

The J gene is TRBJ2-1, the V gene TRBV20-1; a possible D gene is TRBD1 (6 bases). CDR3 length equals 14 residues. Germline loops: CDR1 DFQATT, CDR2 SNEGSKA (reference sequence). V gave up 5 bases and J gave up 5 bases, with 16 bases separating them. CDR3 sequence: CSAPGTRRDNEQFF. The CDR3 DNA reads as TGCAGTGCTCCCGGGACACGGAGAGACAATGAGCAGTTCTTC.

V usage is TRBV5-1 and J usage is TRBJ2-7, with 7 positions matching TRBD2. The CDR3 is made up of 12 amino acids. Germline V gene lookup returns CDR1 SGHRS and CDR2 YFSETQ. CDR3 nucleotide sequence: TGCGCCAGCAGCTACTATGATGAGCGGGGTCCCGTC. This sequence encodes CASSYYDERGPV.

This clonotype appeared a few times. The chain carries TRBV7-6 and TRBJ2-7; D unresolved. Trimming removed 5 bases from V and 3 bases from J, with 8 bases in between. Germline CDR1 reads SGHVS; CDR2 reads FNYEAQ. The CDR3 has 12 amino acids. The CDR3 DNA follows: TGTGCCAGCAGCCCGAACCTCTACGAGCAGTACTTC. It specifies CASSPNLYEQYF.

By proportion, this clonotype is medium-sized. The rearrangement joins TRBV9 to TRBJ2-1; 9 positions match TRBD2. Trimming cost V 1 base and J 9 bases; bases outside gene matches: 11. The CDR3 sequence is 16 residues long. Germline CDR1 reads SGDLS; CDR2 reads YYNGEE. DNA of the CDR3: TGTGCCAGCAGCGTATCAGCGGGAGGCTCCAGGACTGAGCAGTTCTTC. Its translation is CASSVSAGGSRTEQFF.

This clonotype was counted ten times or more. The J gene is TRBJ2-3, the V gene TRBV6-4; D is uncertain. Germline V lookup: CDR1 MRHNA, CDR2 SNTAGT. Trimming pared 0 bases from V and 2 bases from J, leaving 6 bases between. The CDR3 contains 14 residues. Here the CDR3 reads CASSDSSDTDTQYF. CDR3 nucleotide sequence: TGTGCCAGCAGTGACTCATCGGACACAGATACGCAGTATTTT.

For this clonotype: A clone one base away is much larger, so this may be a read error. This likely comes from a read error, as the CDR3 has no conserved phenylalanine or tryptophan at its end. V usage is TRBV11-3 and J usage is TRBJ2-7; TRBD2 matches at 7 bases. Per the germline V gene, CDR1 is SGHNT and CDR2 is YENEEA. V dropped 5 bases and J dropped 6; count of bases not matched to a gene: 13. The CDR3 has 15 amino acids. This CDR3 reads CASSPSWGGTGEQYL. CDR3 in DNA: TGTGCCAGCAGCCCGAGCTGGGGGGGGACGGGCGAGCAGTACCTC.

J is TRBJ2-3 and V is TRBV7-9; 7 bases map to TRBD2. This CDR3 has 16 residues. With 5 bases clipped from V and 4 bases from J, the junction kept 12 bases outside the gene matches. The germline gives CDR1 SEHNR, CDR2 FQNEAQ (reference sequence). The CDR3 sequence: CASSQGGLVHADTQYF. DNA for the CDR3: TGTGCCAGCAGCCAGGGAGGACTAGTCCACGCAGATACGCAGTATTTT.

The gene calls are TRBV7-2 and TRBJ1-5, with D tentatively TRBD1 (6 bases). CDR1 is SGHTA, CDR2 FQGNSA, per germline. V lost 2 bases and J lost 6, with 8 bases in between. The CDR3 is 13 residues long. The CDR3 sequence is CASSLSDSQPQHF. CDR3 sequence (DNA): TGTGCCAGCAGCTTATCGGACAGTCAGCCCCAGCATTTT.

This clonotype is medium-sized (0.01 to 0.1%). The CDR3 here is CASSYGGALPYEQYF. DNA for the CDR3: TGTGCCAGCAGTTACGGGGGAGCCCTCCCCTACGAGCAGTACTTC. The genes are TRBV6-5 and TRBJ2-7; either TRBD1 or TRBD2 may fit D (5 bases each). The CDR3 runs 15 residues. The germline V gene encodes CDR1 MNHEY and CDR2 SVGAGI. V was pared by 2 bases and J by 2 bases, with 13 bases between.

This clonotype rates as medium-sized (0.01 to 0.1%). This chain uses TRBV11-2 with TRBJ2-7; D possibly corresponds to TRBD2 (6 bases). Germline-derived CDR1 and CDR2 are SGHAT and FQNNGV. V was cut by 5 bases and J by 4 bases, with 9 bases left in between. The CDR3 length is 12 residues. The DNA for the CDR3 is TGTGCCAGCAGCGGGACTTCGTACGAGCAGTACTTC. It translates to CASSGTSYEQYF.